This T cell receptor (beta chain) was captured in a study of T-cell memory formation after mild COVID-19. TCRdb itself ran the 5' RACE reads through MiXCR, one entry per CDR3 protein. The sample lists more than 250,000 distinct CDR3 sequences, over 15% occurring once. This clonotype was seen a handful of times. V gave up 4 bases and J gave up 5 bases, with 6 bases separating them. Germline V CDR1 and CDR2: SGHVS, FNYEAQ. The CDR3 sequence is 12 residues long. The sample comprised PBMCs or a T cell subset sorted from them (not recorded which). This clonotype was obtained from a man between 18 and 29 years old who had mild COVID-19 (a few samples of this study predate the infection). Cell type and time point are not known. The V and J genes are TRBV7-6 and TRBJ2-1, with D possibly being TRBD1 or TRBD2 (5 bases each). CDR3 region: CASSWGNNEQFF. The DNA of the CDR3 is TGTGCCAGCAGCTGGGGGAACAATGAGCAGTTCTTC.